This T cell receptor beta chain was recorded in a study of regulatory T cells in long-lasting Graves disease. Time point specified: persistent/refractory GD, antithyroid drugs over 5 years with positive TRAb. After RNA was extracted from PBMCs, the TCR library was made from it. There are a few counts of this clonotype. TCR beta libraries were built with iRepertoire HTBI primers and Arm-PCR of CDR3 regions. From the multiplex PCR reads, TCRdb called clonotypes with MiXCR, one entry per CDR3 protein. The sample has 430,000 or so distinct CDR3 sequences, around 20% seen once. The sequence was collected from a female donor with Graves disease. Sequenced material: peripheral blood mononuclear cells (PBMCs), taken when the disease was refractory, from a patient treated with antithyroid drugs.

The CDR3 region is CASSPGSGGQETQYF. CDR3 coding DNA: TGTGCCAGCTCACCAGGGTCCGGGGGCCAAGAGACCCAGTACTTC. The chain recombines TRBV18 with TRBJ2-5; D may be TRBD2 (6 bases). Germline values: CDR1 KGHSH, CDR2 LQKENI. Trimming removed 2 bases at V and 1 base at J, with 11 bases between. CDR3 length: 15 amino acids.